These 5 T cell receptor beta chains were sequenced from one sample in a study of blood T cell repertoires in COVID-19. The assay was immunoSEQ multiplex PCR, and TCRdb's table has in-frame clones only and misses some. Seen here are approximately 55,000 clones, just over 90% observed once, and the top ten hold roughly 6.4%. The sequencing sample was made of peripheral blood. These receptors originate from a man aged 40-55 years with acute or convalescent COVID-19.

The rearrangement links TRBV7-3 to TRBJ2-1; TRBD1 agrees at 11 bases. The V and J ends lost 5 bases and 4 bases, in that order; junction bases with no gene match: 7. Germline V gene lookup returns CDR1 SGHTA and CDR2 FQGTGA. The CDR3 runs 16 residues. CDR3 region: CASSRTGGIGYNEQFF. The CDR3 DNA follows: TGTGCCAGCAGCCGGACAGGGGGCATTGGTTACAATGAGCAGTTCTTC.

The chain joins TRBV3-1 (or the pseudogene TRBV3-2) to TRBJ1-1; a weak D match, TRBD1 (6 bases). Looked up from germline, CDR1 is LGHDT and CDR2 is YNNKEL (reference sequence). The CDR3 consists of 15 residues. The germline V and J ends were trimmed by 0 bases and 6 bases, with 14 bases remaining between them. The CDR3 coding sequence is TGTGCCAGCAGCCAAGATTCAGGGGCTTACGCTGAAGCTTTCTTT. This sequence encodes CASSQDSGAYAEAFF.

CDR3 amino acids: CAWKRTSGKGGEQYF. The DNA of the CDR3 is TGTGCCTGGAAGCGGACTAGCGGGAAAGGAGGCGAGCAGTACTTC. The chain employs TRBV30 and TRBJ2-7, with 12 bases that match TRBD2. Losses at the gene ends were 4 bases for V and 6 bases for J; bases not matched to a gene: 10. The germline gives CDR1 GTSNPN, CDR2 SVGIG (reference sequence). The CDR3 consists of 15 residues.

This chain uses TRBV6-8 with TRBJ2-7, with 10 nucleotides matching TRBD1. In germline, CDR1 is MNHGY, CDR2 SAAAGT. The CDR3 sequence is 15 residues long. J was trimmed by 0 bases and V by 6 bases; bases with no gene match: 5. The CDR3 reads CASRGRDRGSYEQYF. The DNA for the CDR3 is TGTGCCAGCAGGGGACGGGACAGGGGCTCCTACGAGCAGTACTTC.

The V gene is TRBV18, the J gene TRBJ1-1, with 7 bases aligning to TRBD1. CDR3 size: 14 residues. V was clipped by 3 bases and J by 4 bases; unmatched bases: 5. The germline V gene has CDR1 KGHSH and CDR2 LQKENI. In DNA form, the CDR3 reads TGTGCCAGCTCACCCCGGGACAGTCCCACTGAAGCTTTCTTT. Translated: CASSPRDSPTEAFF.